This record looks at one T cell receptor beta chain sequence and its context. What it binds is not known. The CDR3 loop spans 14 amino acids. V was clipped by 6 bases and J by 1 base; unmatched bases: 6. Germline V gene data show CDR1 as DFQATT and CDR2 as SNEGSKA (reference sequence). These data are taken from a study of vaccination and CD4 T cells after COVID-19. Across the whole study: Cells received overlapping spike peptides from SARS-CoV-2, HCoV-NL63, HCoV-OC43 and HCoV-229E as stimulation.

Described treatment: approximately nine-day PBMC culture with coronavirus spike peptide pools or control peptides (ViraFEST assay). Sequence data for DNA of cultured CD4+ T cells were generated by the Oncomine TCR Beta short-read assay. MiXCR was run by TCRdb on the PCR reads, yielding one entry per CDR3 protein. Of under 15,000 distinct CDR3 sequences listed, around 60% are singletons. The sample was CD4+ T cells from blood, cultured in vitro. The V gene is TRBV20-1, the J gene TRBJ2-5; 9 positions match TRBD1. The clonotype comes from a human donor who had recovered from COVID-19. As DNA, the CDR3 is TGCAGTGCCGAATTGGACAGGGGCCAAGAGACCCAGTACTTC. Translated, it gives CSAELDRGQETQYF.